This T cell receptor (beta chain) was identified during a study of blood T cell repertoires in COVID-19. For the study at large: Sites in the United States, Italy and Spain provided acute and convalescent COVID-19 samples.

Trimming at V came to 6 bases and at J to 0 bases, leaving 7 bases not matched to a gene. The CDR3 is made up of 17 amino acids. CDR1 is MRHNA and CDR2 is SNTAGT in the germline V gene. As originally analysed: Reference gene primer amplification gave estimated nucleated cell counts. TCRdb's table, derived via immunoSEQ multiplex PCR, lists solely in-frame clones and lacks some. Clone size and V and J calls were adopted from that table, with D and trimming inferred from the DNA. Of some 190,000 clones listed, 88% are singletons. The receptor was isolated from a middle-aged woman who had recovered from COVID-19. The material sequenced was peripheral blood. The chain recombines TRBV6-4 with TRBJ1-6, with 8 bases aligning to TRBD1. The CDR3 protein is CASRRTGTNSYNSPLHF. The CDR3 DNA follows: TGTGCCAGCAGGCGGACAGGGACTAACTCCTATAATTCACCCCTCCACTTT.